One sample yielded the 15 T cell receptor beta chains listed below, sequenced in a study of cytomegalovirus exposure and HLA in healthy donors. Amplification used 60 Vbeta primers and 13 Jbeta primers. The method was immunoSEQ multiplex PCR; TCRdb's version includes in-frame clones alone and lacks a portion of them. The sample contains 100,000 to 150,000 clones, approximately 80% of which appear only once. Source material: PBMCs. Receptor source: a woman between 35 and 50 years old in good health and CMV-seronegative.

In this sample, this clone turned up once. CDR3 protein: CASSLDRVGNTEAFF. The CDR3 DNA reads as TGTGCCAGCAGCTTAGACCGGGTAGGGAACACTGAAGCTTTCTTT. The chain joins TRBV7-2 to TRBJ1-1; D ambiguous. The V end was cut by 1 base, the J end by 1 base, with 10 bases between. There are 15 residues in the CDR3. CDR1 and CDR2 (germline): SGHTA, FQGNSA. Full variable domain (missing parts from reference TRBV7-2 and TRBJ1-1): GAGVSQSPSNKVTEKGKDVELRCDPISGHTALYWYRQSLGQGLEFLIYFQGNSAPDKSGLPSDRFSAERTGGSVSTLTIQRTQQEDSAVYLCASSLDRVGNTEAFFGQGTRLTVV.

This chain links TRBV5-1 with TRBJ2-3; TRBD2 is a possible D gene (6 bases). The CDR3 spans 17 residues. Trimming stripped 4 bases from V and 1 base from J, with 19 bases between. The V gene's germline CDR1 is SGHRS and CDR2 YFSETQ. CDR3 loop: CASSNPTNGGGTDTQYF. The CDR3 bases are TGCGCCAGCAGCAACCCAACCAACGGGGGTGGCACAGATACGCAGTATTTT.

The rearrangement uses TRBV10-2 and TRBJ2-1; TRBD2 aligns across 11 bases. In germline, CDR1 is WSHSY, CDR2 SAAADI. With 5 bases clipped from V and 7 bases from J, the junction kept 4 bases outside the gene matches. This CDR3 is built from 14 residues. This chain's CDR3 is CASSIAGGPNEQFF. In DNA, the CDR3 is TGCGCCAGCAGTATAGCGGGGGGGCCTAATGAGCAGTTCTTC.

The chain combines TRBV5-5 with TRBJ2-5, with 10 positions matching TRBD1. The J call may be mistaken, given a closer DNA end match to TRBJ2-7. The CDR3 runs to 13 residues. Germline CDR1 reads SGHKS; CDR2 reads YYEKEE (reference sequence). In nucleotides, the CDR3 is TGTGCCAGCAGCCGGGACAGGGGAGACGAGCAGTACTTC. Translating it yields CASSRDRGDEQYF.

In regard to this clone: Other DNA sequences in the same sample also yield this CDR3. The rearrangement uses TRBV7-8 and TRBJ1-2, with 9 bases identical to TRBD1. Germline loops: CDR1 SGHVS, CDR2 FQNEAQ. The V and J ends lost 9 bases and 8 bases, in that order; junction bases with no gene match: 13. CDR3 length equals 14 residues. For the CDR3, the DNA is TGTGCCAGTAGCCCAGGGACAGGGATGGAGGGCTACACCTTC. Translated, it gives CASSPGTGMEGYTF.

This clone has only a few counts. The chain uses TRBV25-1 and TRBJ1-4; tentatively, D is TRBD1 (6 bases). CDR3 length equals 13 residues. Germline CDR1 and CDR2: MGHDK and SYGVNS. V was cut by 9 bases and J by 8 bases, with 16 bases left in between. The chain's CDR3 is CASQTGIGEKLFF. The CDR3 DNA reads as TGTGCCAGTCAAACAGGGATCGGGGAAAAACTGTTTTTT.

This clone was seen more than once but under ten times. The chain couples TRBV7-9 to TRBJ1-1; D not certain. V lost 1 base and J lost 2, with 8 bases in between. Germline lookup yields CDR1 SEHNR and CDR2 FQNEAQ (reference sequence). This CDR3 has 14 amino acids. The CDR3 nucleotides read TGTGCCAGCAGCTTAGGGCAGGATAACACTGAAGCTTTCTTT. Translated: CASSLGQDNTEAFF.

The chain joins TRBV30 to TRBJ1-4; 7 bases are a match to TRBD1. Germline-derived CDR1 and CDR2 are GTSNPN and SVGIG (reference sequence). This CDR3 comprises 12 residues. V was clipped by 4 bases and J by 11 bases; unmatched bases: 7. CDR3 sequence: CAWIGAQGKLFF. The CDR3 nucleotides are TGTGCCTGGATTGGCGCACAGGGGAAACTGTTTTTT.

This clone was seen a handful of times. The CDR3 sequence is CASSLAGTGRGNEKLFF. Written as DNA, the CDR3 is TGCGCCAGCAGCTTGGCCGGGACAGGACGTGGTAATGAAAAACTGTTTTTT. The chain carries TRBV5-1 and TRBJ1-4, with 8 positions matching TRBD1. The junction had 8 bases not matched to a gene; V was cut back by 0 bases and J by 4 bases. The CDR3 contains 17 residues. Germline CDR1 and CDR2: SGHRS and YFSETQ.

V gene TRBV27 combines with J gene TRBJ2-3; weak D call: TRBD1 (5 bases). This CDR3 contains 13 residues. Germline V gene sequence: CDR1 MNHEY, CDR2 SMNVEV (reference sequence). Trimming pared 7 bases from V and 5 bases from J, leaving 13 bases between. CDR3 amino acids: CASTLQVGDTQYF. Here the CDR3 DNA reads TGTGCCAGCACCTTACAGGTGGGAGATACGCAGTATTTT.

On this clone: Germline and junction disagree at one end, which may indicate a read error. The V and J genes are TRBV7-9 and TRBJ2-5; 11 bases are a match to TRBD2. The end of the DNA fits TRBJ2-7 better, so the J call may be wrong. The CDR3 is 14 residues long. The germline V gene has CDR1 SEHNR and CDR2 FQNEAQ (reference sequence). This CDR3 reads CASSVAGGPYEQYF. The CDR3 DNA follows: TGTGCCAGCAGCGTAGCGGGGGGGCCGTACGAGCAGTACTTC.

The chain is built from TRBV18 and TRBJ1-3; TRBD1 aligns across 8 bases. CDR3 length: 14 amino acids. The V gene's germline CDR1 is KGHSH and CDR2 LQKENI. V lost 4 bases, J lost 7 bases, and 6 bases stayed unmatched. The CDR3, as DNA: TGTGCCAGCTCACACGGACAGGGTACGAACACCATATATTTT. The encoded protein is CASSHGQGTNTIYF. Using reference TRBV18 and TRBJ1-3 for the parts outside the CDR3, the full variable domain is NAGVMQNPRHLVRRRGQEARLRCSPMKGHSHVYWYRQLPEEGLKFMVYLQKENIIDESGMPKERFSAEFPKEGPSILRIQQVVRGDSAAYFCASSHGQGTNTIYFGEGSWLTVV.

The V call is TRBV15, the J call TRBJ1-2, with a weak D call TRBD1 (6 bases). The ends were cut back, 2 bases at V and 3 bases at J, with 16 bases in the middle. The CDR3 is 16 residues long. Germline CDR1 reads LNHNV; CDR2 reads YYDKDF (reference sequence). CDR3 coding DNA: TGTGCCACCAGCAGACCCCCAGGGAAGGGGGACTATGGCTACACCTTC. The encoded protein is CATSRPPGKGDYGYTF.

In nucleotides, the CDR3 is TGTGCCAGCAGTTCCCTCCCGACAGGGGGAATCTATGGCTACACCTTC. Protein product: CASSSLPTGGIYGYTF. This chain connects TRBV28 to TRBJ1-2, with TRBD1 matching 9 bases. The CDR3 has 16 amino acids. Germline lookup yields CDR1 MDHEN and CDR2 SYDVKM. Unmatched junction bases numbered 10, after V lost 4 bases and J lost 4 bases.

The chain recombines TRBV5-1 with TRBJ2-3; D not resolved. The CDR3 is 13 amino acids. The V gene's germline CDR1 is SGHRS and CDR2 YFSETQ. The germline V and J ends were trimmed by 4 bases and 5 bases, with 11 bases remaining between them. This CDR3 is CASSQSPGDTQYF. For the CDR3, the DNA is TGCGCCAGCAGCCAATCCCCGGGAGATACGCAGTATTTT.